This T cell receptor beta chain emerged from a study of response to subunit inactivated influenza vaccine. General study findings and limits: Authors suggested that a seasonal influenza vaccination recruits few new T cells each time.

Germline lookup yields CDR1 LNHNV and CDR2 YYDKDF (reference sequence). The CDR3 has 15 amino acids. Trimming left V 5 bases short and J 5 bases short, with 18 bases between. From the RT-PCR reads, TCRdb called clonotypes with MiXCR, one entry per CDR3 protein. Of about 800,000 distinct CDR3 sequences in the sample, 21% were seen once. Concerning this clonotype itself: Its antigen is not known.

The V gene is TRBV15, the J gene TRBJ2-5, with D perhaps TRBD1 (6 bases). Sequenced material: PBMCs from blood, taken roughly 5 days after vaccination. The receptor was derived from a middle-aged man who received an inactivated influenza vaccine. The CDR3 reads CATSPTRQAGETQYF. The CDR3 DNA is TGTGCCACCAGCCCGACCCGACAGGCAGGGGAGACCCAGTACTTC. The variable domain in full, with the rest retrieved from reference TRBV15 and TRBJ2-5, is DAMVIQNPRYQVTQFGKPVTLSCSQTLNHNVMYWYQQKSSQAPKLLFHYYDKDFNNEADTPDNFQSRRPNTSFCFLDIRSPGLGDTAMYLCATSPTRQAGETQYFGPGTRLLVL.